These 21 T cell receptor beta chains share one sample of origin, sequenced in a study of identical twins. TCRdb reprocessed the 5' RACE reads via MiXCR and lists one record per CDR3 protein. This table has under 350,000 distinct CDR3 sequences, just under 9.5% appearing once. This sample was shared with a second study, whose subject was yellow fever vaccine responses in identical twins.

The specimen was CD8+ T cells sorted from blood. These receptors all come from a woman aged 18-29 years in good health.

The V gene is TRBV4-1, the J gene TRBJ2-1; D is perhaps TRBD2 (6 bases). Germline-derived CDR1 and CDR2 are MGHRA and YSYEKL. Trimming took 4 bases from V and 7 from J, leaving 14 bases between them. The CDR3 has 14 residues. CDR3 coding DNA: TGCGCCAGCAGCCCGGGGGTAGATTTGAATGAGCAGTTCTTC. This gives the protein CASSPGVDLNEQFF.

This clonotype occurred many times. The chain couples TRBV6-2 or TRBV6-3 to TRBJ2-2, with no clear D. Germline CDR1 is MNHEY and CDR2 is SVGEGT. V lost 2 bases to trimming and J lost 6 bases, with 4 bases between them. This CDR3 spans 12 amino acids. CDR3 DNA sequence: TGTGCCAGCAGTTACCTCGCCGGGGAGCTGTTTTTT. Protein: CASSYLAGELFF.

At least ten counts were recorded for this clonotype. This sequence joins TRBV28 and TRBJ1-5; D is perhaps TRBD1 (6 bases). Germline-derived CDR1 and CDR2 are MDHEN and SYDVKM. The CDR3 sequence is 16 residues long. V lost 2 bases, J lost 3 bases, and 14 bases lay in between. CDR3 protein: CASSLQWTVLNQPQHF. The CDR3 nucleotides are TGTGCCAGCAGTTTACAGTGGACAGTACTCAATCAGCCCCAGCATTTT.

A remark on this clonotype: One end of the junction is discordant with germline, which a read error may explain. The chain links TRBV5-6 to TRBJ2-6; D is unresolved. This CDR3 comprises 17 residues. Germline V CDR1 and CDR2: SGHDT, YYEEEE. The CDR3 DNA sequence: TGTGCCGGCAGCTTAGGGCCCTCCCCTTCTGGGGCCAACGTCCTGACTTTC. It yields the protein CAGSLGPSPSGANVLTF.

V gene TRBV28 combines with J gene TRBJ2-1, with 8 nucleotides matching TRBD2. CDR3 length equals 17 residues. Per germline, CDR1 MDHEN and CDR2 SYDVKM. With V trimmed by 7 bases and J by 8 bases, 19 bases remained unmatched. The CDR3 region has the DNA TGTGCCAGCAATCCTACCCCCGGGACTAGGATTGGAGATGAGCAGTTCTTC. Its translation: CASNPTPGTRIGDEQFF.

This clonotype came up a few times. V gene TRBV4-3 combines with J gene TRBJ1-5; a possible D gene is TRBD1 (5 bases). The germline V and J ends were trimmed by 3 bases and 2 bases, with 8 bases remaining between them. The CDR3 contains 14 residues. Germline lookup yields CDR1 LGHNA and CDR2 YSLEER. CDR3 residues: CASSQRGGNQPQHF. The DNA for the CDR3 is TGCGCCAGCAGCCAGCGGGGCGGCAATCAGCCCCAGCATTTT.

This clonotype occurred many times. This CDR3 reads CAISESRETQYF. CDR3 DNA: TGTGCCATCAGTGAATCGAGAGAGACCCAGTACTTC. The chain recombines TRBV10-3 with TRBJ2-5; D unresolved. Germline loops: CDR1 ENHRY, CDR2 SYGVKD. V lost 3 bases and J 4 bases, leaving 6 bases between the germline ends. The CDR3 contains 12 residues.

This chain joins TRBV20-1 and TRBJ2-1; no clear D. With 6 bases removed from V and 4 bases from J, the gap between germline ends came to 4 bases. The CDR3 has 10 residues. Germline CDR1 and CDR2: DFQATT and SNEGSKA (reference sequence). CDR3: CSAFYNEQFF. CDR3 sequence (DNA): TGCAGTGCATTTTACAATGAGCAGTTCTTC.

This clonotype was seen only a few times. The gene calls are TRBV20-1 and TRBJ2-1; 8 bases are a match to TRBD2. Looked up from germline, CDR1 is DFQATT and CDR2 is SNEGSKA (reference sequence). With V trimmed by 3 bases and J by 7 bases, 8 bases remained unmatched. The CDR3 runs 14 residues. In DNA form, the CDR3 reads TGCAGTGCTAGGACAGCGGGAGACCATAATGAGCAGTTCTTC. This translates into CSARTAGDHNEQFF.

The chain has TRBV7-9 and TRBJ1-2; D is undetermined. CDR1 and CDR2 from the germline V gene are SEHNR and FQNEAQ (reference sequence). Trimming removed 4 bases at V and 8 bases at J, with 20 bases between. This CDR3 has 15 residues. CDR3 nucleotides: TGTGCCAGCAGCTCCTCCCAAGACCGGCTGGGAGGCTACACCTTC. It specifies CASSSSQDRLGGYTF. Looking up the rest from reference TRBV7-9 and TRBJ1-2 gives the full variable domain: DTGVSQNPRHKITKRGQNVTFRCDPISEHNRLYWYRQTLGQGPEFLTYFQNEAQLEKSRLLSDRFSAERPKGSFSTLEIQRTEQGDSAMYLCASSSSQDRLGGYTFGSGTRLTVV.

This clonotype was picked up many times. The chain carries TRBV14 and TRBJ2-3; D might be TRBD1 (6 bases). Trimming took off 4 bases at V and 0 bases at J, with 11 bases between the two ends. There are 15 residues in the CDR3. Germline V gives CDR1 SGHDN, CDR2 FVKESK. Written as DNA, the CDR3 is TGTGCCAGCAGCCCGCACGGGACAAGCACAGATACGCAGTATTTT. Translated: CASSPHGTSTDTQYF.

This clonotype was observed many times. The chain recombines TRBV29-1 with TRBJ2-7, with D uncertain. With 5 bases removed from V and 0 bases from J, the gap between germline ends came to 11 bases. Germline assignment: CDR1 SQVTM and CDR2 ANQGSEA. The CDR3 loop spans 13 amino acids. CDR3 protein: CSVRGTASYEQYF. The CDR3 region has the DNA TGCAGCGTTCGCGGAACCGCCTCCTACGAGCAGTACTTC.

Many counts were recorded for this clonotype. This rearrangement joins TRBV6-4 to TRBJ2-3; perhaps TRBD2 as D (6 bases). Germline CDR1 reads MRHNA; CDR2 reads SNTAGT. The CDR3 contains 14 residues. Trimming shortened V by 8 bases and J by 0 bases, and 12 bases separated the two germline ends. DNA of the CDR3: TGTGCCAGCTCCCGCAGCGGGAGCACAGATACGCAGTATTTT. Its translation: CASSRSGSTDTQYF.

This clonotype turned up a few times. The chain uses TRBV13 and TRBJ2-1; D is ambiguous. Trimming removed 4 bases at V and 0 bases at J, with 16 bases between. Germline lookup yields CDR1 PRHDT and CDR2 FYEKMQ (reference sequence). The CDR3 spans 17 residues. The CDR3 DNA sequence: TGTGCCAGCAGCTCCCGCGGTGTTGCGGTCTCCTACAATGAGCAGTTCTTC. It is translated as CASSSRGVAVSYNEQFF.

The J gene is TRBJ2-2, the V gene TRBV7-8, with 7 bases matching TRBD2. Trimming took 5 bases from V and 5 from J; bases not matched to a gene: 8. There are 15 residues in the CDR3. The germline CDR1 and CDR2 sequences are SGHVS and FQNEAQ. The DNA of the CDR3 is TGTGCCAGCAGCCTAACGGGAGGAGGGACCGGGGAGCTGTTTTTT. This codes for CASSLTGGGTGELFF.

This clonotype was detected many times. The CDR3 loop is CASSQDRGMYNEQFF. The CDR3 DNA sequence: TGCGCCAGCAGCCAAGATCGCGGGATGTACAATGAGCAGTTCTTC. V and J are TRBV4-3 and TRBJ2-1, with TRBD2 as a possible D gene (6 bases). The V end lost 0 bases, the J end lost 4 bases, and 10 bases lay between the germline ends. The CDR3 is 15 amino acids. Germline CDR1 is LGHNA and CDR2 is YSLEER.

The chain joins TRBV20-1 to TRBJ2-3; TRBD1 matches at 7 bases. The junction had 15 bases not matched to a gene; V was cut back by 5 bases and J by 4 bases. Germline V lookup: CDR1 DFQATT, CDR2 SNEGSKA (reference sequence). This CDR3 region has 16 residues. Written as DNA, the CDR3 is TGCAGTGCTCATACTTTAAACAGGGGAATCGCAGATACGCAGTATTTT. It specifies CSAHTLNRGIADTQYF.

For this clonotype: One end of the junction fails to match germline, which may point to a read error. CDR3 DNA: TGTGCCAGCCGCTTTACTAGCGGGGATACCGGGGAGCTGTTTTTT. Its translation: CASRFTSGDTGELFF. This chain connects TRBV7-9 to TRBJ2-2; 10 bases match TRBD2. This CDR3 comprises 15 residues. In germline, CDR1 is SEHNR, CDR2 FQNEAQ (reference sequence).

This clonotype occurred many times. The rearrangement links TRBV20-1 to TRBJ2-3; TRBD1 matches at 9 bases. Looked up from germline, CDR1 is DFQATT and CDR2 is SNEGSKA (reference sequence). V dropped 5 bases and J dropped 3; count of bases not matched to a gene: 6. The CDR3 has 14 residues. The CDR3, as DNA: TGCAGTGCTGCCGGGACAGGGAGGACAGATACGCAGTATTTT. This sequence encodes CSAAGTGRTDTQYF.

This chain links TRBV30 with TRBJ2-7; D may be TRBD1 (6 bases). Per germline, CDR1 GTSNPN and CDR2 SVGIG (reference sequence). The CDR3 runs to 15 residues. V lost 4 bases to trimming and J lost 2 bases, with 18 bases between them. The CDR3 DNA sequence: TGTGCCTGGAATTACCTAGGAACAGGGACCTACGAGCAGTACTTC. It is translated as CAWNYLGTGTYEQYF.

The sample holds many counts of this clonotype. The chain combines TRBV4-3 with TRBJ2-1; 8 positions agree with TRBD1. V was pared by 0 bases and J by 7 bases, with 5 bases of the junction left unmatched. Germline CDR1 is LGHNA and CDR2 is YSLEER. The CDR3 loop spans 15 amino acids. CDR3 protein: CASSQDRGTGNEQFF. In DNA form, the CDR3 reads TGCGCCAGCAGCCAAGATCGGGGGACAGGAAATGAGCAGTTCTTC.